These T cell receptor beta chains were read from a single sample in a study of blood T cell repertoires in COVID-19. Produced via immunoSEQ multiplex PCR; TCRdb's table is partial and in-frame only. The sample gives 100,000 or so clones, 65% to 80% of which show up once; roughly 19% is in the top ten. The sample taken for sequencing was peripheral blood. These receptors originate from a man in his 70s with active or convalescent COVID-19. Each CDR3 is given with its conserved first and last residue. The D gene is left open where the match is weak. Some rows mark clone size as missing; the rest say once, few, many or name a class of expanded clone.

clone size: -
D gene: -
J gene: TRBJ1-1
V gene: TRBV11-2
CDR3 protein: CASSKWGSNTEAFF
CDR3 DNA: TGTGCCAGCAGCAAATGGGGCAGTAACACTGAAGCTTTCTTT

clone size: -
D gene: -
J gene: TRBJ1-1
V gene: TRBV5-1
CDR3 protein: CASSLIRQAEAFF
CDR3 DNA: TGCGCCAGCAGCTTGATTAGGCAGGCTGAAGCTTTCTTT

clone size: -
D gene: -
J gene: TRBJ1-2
V gene: TRBV30
CDR3 protein: CAWVQGWYGYTF
CDR3 DNA: TGTGCCTGGGTGCAGGGGTGGTATGGCTACACCTTC

clone size: -
D gene: TRBD2
J gene: TRBJ2-1
V gene: TRBV5-1
CDR3 protein: CASSLGGTSDEQFF
CDR3 DNA: TGCGCCAGCAGCTTGGGGGGGACTAGCGATGAGCAGTTCTTC

clone size: -
D gene: TRBD1
J gene: TRBJ2-7
V gene: TRBV28
CDR3 protein: CASSSTGVHEQYF
CDR3 DNA: TGTGCCAGCAGTTCTACAGGGGTCCACGAGCAGTACTTC

clone size: -
D gene: TRBD1
J gene: TRBJ1-2
V gene: TRBV12-3/TRBV12-4
CDR3 protein: CASRVTGEYGYTF
CDR3 DNA: TGTGCCAGCAGAGTGACAGGGGAGTATGGCTACACCTTC

clone size: once
D gene: -
J gene: TRBJ2-1
V gene: TRBV28
CDR3 protein: CASTTVNEQFF
CDR3 DNA: TGTGCCAGTACGACAGTGAATGAGCAGTTCTTC

clone size: -
D gene: TRBD1
J gene: TRBJ1-2
V gene: TRBV24-1
CDR3 protein: CATSEGQGLDGYTF
CDR3 DNA: TGTGCCACCAGTGAGGGACAGGGATTGGATGGCTACACCTTC

clone size: few
D gene: -
J gene: TRBJ1-3
V gene: TRBV5-1
CDR3 protein: CASMNWPTGNTIYF
CDR3 DNA: TGCGCCAGCATGAATTGGCCAACTGGAAACACCATATATTTT

clone size: few
D gene: TRBD1
J gene: TRBJ2-1
V gene: TRBV4-1
CDR3 protein: CASSQEGIIGTAYNEQFF
CDR3 DNA: TGCGCCAGCAGCCAAGAAGGGATTATCGGGACAGCCTACAATGAGCAGTTCTTC

clone size: -
D gene: TRBD1
J gene: TRBJ1-4
V gene: TRBV13
CDR3 protein: CASSRTGTGDEKLFF
CDR3 DNA: TGTGCCAGCAGCAGAACCGGGACAGGGGACGAAAAACTGTTTTTT

clone size: -
D gene: TRBD1
J gene: TRBJ1-2
V gene: TRBV7-9
CDR3 protein: CASSYRDQGVEDGYTF
CDR3 DNA: TGTGCCAGCAGCTACCGGGACCAGGGGGTGGAGGATGGCTACACCTTC

clone size: -
D gene: TRBD2
J gene: TRBJ2-1
V gene: TRBV24-1
CDR3 protein: CATSDLPAGPSRNEQFF
CDR3 DNA: TGTGCCACCAGTGATTTGCCAGCGGGACCTAGTCGGAATGAGCAGTTCTTC

clone size: -
D gene: TRBD1
J gene: TRBJ1-2
V gene: TRBV3-1/TRBV3-2
CDR3 protein: CASSLRDRGLDGYTF
CDR3 DNA: TGTGCCAGCAGCCTCCGGGACAGGGGGCTCGATGGCTACACCTTC

clone size: -
D gene: -
J gene: TRBJ2-3
V gene: TRBV27
CDR3 protein: CASGHQGADTQYF
CDR3 DNA: TGTGCCAGCGGGCATCAGGGTGCAGATACGCAGTATTTT

clone size: -
D gene: TRBD1
J gene: TRBJ1-4
V gene: TRBV30
CDR3 protein: CAQKDRGRSNEKLFF
CDR3 DNA: TGTGCCCAGAAAGACAGGGGACGGTCTAATGAAAAACTGTTTTTT

clone size: once
D gene: TRBD2
J gene: TRBJ2-2
V gene: TRBV5-4
CDR3 protein: CASSRGLAGGLPGELFF
CDR3 DNA: TGTGCCAGCAGCCGGGGACTAGCGGGAGGGTTACCCGGGGAGCTGTTTTTT

clone size: many
D gene: TRBD2
J gene: TRBJ2-7
V gene: TRBV20-1
CDR3 protein: CSASSLREGTYEQYF
CDR3 DNA: TGCAGTGCTAGTTCTTTGAGGGAGGGAACCTACGAGCAGTACTTC

clone size: -
D gene: TRBD1
J gene: TRBJ1-1
V gene: TRBV11-2
CDR3 protein: CASSLATGRAFF
CDR3 DNA: TGTGCCAGCAGCTTAGCGACAGGGAGGGCTTTCTTT

clone size: -
D gene: TRBD1
J gene: TRBJ2-1
V gene: TRBV5-5
CDR3 protein: CASSTGGSEQFF
CDR3 DNA: TGTGCCAGCAGCACAGGGGGATCTGAGCAGTTCTTC

clone size: -
D gene: -
J gene: TRBJ1-6
V gene: TRBV2
CDR3 protein: CASSVGQINSPLHF
CDR3 DNA: TGTGCCAGCAGTGTTGGGCAGATTAATTCACCCCTCCACTTT

clone size: -
D gene: -
J gene: TRBJ1-2
V gene: TRBV10-3
CDR3 protein: CAISESVTGNYGYTF
CDR3 DNA: TGTGCCATCAGTGAGTCAGTTACAGGGAACTATGGCTACACCTTC

clone size: few
D gene: TRBD1
J gene: TRBJ1-1
V gene: TRBV18
CDR3 protein: CASSSTGTANTEAFF
CDR3 DNA: TGTGCCAGCTCATCGACCGGGACAGCAAACACTGAAGCTTTCTTT

clone size: -
D gene: TRBD1
J gene: TRBJ2-1
V gene: TRBV5-1
CDR3 protein: CASSLGTGGGEQFF
CDR3 DNA: TGCGCCAGCAGCTTGGGGACAGGGGGCGGGGAGCAGTTCTTC

clone size: once
D gene: -
J gene: TRBJ1-1
V gene: TRBV7-3
CDR3 protein: CASSLKGGGGTEAFF
CDR3 DNA: TGTGCCAGCAGCCTAAAGGGGGGGGGTGGGACTGAAGCTTTCTTT

clone size: -
D gene: TRBD2
J gene: TRBJ2-5
V gene: TRBV29-1
CDR3 protein: CSVPPSGRGQETQYF
CDR3 DNA: TGCAGCGTCCCCCCTAGCGGGAGAGGCCAAGAGACCCAGTACTTC

clone size: -
D gene: TRBD2
J gene: TRBJ2-7
V gene: TRBV6-5
CDR3 protein: CASGGGGAGEQYF
CDR3 DNA: TGTGCCAGCGGCGGGGGAGGGGCGGGGGAGCAGTACTTC

clone size: -
D gene: TRBD1
J gene: TRBJ1-6
V gene: TRBV19
CDR3 protein: CASSEQGGYSPLHF
CDR3 DNA: TGTGCCAGTAGTGAACAGGGGGGGTATTCACCCCTCCACTTT

clone size: -
D gene: -
J gene: TRBJ2-3
V gene: TRBV5-4
CDR3 protein: CASSLAGGGADTQYF
CDR3 DNA: TGTGCCAGCAGCCTCGCCGGGGGTGGGGCAGATACGCAGTATTTT

clone size: -
D gene: TRBD2
J gene: TRBJ2-5
V gene: TRBV7-2
CDR3 protein: CASSLLPGAGGTQYF
CDR3 DNA: TGTGCCAGCAGCTTACTGCCAGGGGCGGGGGGGACCCAGTACTTC

clone size: -
D gene: -
J gene: TRBJ1-1
V gene: TRBV30
CDR3 protein: CAWRLSDRNTEAFF
CDR3 DNA: TGTGCCTGGCGCCTTTCGGACAGGAACACTGAAGCTTTCTTT

clone size: -
D gene: -
J gene: TRBJ2-3
V gene: TRBV11-2
CDR3 protein: CASSLVPGTLPTDTQYF
CDR3 DNA: TGTGCCAGCAGCTTAGTTCCCGGGACTTTACCCACAGATACGCAGTATTTT

clone size: -
D gene: -
J gene: TRBJ1-5
V gene: TRBV6-4
CDR3 protein: CAKQGFKSNSNQPQHF
CDR3 DNA: TGTGCCAAGCAGGGGTTCAAAAGCAATAGCAATCAGCCCCAGCATTTT

clone size: -
D gene: -
J gene: TRBJ1-2
V gene: TRBV15
CDR3 protein: CATSRRGSVDYGYTF
CDR3 DNA: TGTGCCACCAGCCGAAGGGGGTCAGTCGACTATGGCTACACCTTC

clone size: medium-sized
D gene: TRBD1
J gene: TRBJ2-7
V gene: TRBV9
CDR3 protein: CASSPRTGDDEQYF
CDR3 DNA: TGTGCCAGCAGCCCCCGGACAGGGGACGACGAGCAGTACTTC

clone size: few
D gene: -
J gene: TRBJ1-1
V gene: TRBV3-1/TRBV3-2
CDR3 protein: CASSATVNTEAFF
CDR3 DNA: TGTGCCAGCAGCGCCACAGTGAACACTGAAGCTTTCTTT

clone size: -
D gene: TRBD2
J gene: TRBJ2-7
V gene: TRBV7-9
CDR3 protein: CASNPAGAYEQYF
CDR3 DNA: TGTGCCAGCAACCCCGCGGGGGCCTACGAGCAGTACTTC

clone size: few
D gene: -
J gene: TRBJ2-1
V gene: TRBV4-2
CDR3 protein: CASSQESDEQFF
CDR3 DNA: TGTGCCAGCAGCCAAGAGTCGGATGAGCAGTTCTTC

clone size: -
D gene: TRBD1
J gene: TRBJ1-2
V gene: TRBV19
CDR3 protein: CASSSGQGRGYTF
CDR3 DNA: TGTGCCAGTAGTTCCGGACAGGGGCGAGGCTACACCTTC

clone size: few
D gene: TRBD1
J gene: TRBJ1-1
V gene: TRBV2
CDR3 protein: CATQGGGTNTEAFF
CDR3 DNA: TGTGCCACGCAGGGGGGAGGTACGAACACTGAAGCTTTCTTT

clone size: -
D gene: TRBD2
J gene: TRBJ2-5
V gene: TRBV3-1/TRBV3-2
CDR3 protein: CASSRQGSGREETQYF
CDR3 DNA: TGTGCCAGCAGCCGTCAGGGTAGCGGGAGGGAAGAGACCCAGTACTTC

clone size: -
D gene: -
J gene: TRBJ2-5
V gene: TRBV18
CDR3 protein: CASSRGAGETQYF
CDR3 DNA: TGTGCCAGCTCTCGGGGGGCTGGAGAGACCCAGTACTTC

clone size: -
D gene: TRBD1
J gene: TRBJ1-1
V gene: TRBV19
CDR3 protein: CASSITGVWTEAFF
CDR3 DNA: TGTGCCAGTAGTATAACAGGGGTGTGGACTGAAGCTTTCTTT

clone size: few
D gene: -
J gene: TRBJ2-2
V gene: TRBV5-5
CDR3 protein: CASSRQHRANTGELFF
CDR3 DNA: TGTGCCAGCAGCCGACAACATCGCGCGAACACCGGGGAGCTGTTTTTT

clone size: -
D gene: -
J gene: TRBJ1-2
V gene: TRBV19
CDR3 protein: CASSIEGLYGYTF
CDR3 DNA: TGTGCCAGTAGTATAGAGGGCCTCTATGGCTACACCTTC

clone size: few
D gene: -
J gene: TRBJ1-3
V gene: TRBV30
CDR3 protein: CARTTGYSGNTIYF
CDR3 DNA: TGTGCCCGTACTACAGGGTACTCTGGAAACACCATATATTTT

clone size: -
D gene: -
J gene: TRBJ1-1
V gene: TRBV4-2
CDR3 protein: CASSQGGVTEAFF
CDR3 DNA: TGTGCCAGCAGCCAAGGGGGGGTCACTGAAGCTTTCTTT

clone size: few
D gene: TRBD1
J gene: TRBJ2-7
V gene: TRBV5-1
CDR3 protein: CASSPRGGGDEQYF
CDR3 DNA: TGCGCCAGCAGCCCTCGAGGGGGCGGCGACGAGCAGTACTTC

clone size: -
D gene: -
J gene: TRBJ2-7
V gene: TRBV6-5
CDR3 protein: CASSPRTGTYEQYF
CDR3 DNA: TGTGCCAGCAGTCCCCGGACGGGAACCTACGAGCAGTACTTC